The TCR beta chain under discussion was sequenced for a study of control samples from healthy donors and cancer patients. The length of the CDR3 is 18 residues. Trimming removed 1 base from V and 6 bases from J; junction bases left unmatched: 12. Per germline, CDR1 SGHDT and CDR2 YYEEEE. TCRdb's copy holds only in-frame clones and misses some; the assay was immunoSEQ multiplex PCR. Of around 180,000 clones in the sample, around nine tenths are singletons; the top ten hold approximately 4.9%. The source of this sequence is a woman aged 25 to 39 in good health. The chain is built from TRBV5-6 and TRBJ2-2; 10 bases are a match to TRBD2. Sequencing was done on a sample of blood. The CDR3 sequence: CASSLQASGRFMAGELFF. The CDR3 DNA reads TGTGCCAGCAGCTTGCAGGCTAGCGGGAGATTTATGGCCGGGGAGCTGTTTTTT.